This T cell receptor (beta chain) was observed in a study of siplizumab effects on memory and regulatory T cells (dated by TCRdb to the late 2010s). Describing the broader study: The study looked at the effect of siplizumab, an anti-CD2 antibody, on alloreactive T-cell subsets in allogeneic mixed lymphocyte reactions made from human PBMCs. The paper's findings and limits, for the study overall: Unstimulated naive T cells appeared more diverse than memory T cells, and naive cells seemed to contribute substantially to the alloresponse. The cumulative frequency of alloreactive sequences that could be traced back to unstimulated CD4+ memory T cells was significantly reduced by siplizumab. A naive or memory phenotype could not be assigned to roughly 80-95% of proliferating CD4+ or CD8+ clones. Because sequences at frequencies below about 10^-5 were poorly captured, only a minor fraction of alloreactive clones could be mapped back to unstimulated subsets. Among mappable alloreactive CD4+ clones, the Treg-derived fraction averaged approximately 63% with siplizumab versus around 27% in control reactions. Whether proliferating Tregs from siplizumab cultures were suppressive was not functionally confirmed.

Library preparation used the immunoSEQ multiplex PCR assay. Around 10^5 TCR templates per sample were assayed by the deep sequencing platform. Genomic DNA extracted from sorted T cells was used for TCRbeta CDR3 sequencing. In the paper's pipeline: The R programming language was used for clonal analysis of the TCRbeta CDR3 data. Unstimulated samples were compared with post-reaction CFSE-low samples to define alloreactive CD4+ and CD8+ clones. By matching sequences to the repertoires of sorted unstimulated Treg and non-Treg cells, each alloreactive CD4+ clone was assigned a regulatory or non-regulatory origin. TCRdb carries this immuneACCESS record with in-frame sequences only. Its versions omit some clonotypes, under half of them owing to an unresolved V gene in the studies checked, with the rest unexplained. The V and J calls and clone size come from that table; D and trimming were worked out from the DNA. For this sample the table gives about 75,000 clones, of which about 92% were detected only once. The ten most abundant clones make up 4% to 5.5% of the sample.

Sorted unstimulated T cells and proliferating T cells recovered from mixed lymphocyte reactions were subjected to TCRbeta CDR3 sequencing. Fresh whole blood from around 11 HLA-typed healthy donors was used to isolate PBMCs. A few counts support this clone. Its antigen is not yet known. One base away there is no much larger clone; base qualities are not given. In the same sample, other DNA sequences code for this CDR3. Sequences were obtained from CD8+ T cells sorted from blood. This TCR derives from a human donor in good health.

The CDR3 region: CASSDSSGGANEQFF. The DNA sequence is given as TGTGCCAGCAGTGACTCTAGCGGGGGGGCCAATGAGCAGTTCTTC. The receptor chain draws on TRBV6-4 and TRBJ2-1; 11 junctional bases match TRBD2. The CDR3 measures 15 amino acids from cysteine to phenylalanine. Just CDR3 DNA is preserved here, 45 bases in frame from base 1. Reading the germline V gene gives CDR1 MRHNA and CDR2 SNTAGT. Trimming removed 0 bases from V and 6 bases from J; the gene matches leave 1 base unexplained.